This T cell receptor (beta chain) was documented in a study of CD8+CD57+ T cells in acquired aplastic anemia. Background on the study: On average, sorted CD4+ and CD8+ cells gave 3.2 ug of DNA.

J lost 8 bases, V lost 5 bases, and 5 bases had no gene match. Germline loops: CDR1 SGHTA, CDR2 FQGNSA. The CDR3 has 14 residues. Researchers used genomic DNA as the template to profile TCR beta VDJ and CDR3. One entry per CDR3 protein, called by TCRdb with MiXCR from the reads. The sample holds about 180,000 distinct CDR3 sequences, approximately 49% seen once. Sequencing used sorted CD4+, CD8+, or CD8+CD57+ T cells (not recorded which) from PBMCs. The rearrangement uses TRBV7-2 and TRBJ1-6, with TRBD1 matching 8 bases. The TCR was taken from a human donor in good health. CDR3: CASSPTGDYSPLHF. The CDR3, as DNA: TGTGCCAGCAGCCCGACAGGGGACTATTCACCCCTCCACTTT.